This T cell receptor (beta chain) was identified in a study of cytomegalovirus exposure and HLA in healthy donors. Overall study results and limits: Despite most TCR sequences being rare, some public TCRs occurred in many donors. It was confirmed in vitro that a few of the CMV-associated chains were specific for CMV antigens.

This PCR relied on a set of 60 Vbeta primers and 13 Jbeta primers. Repertoires were generated with immunoSEQ multiplex PCR, while TCRdb's copy carries only in-frame clones and drops some. The sample gives some 150,000 clones, 75% to 85% of which show up once; 3.5% is in the top ten. The germline V and J ends were trimmed by 11 bases and 2 bases, with 15 bases remaining between them. The CDR3 is 13 amino acids. In germline, CDR1 is SEHNR, CDR2 FQNEAQ (reference sequence). This clone was recorded once. Its antigen is unidentified. Source material: PBMCs. This TCR was recovered from a human donor in good health. This rearrangement joins TRBV7-9 to TRBJ1-2, with a possible D match to TRBD1 (5 bases). For the CDR3, the DNA is TGTGCCCTAGAACCAGGGCAGAACTATGGCTACACCTTC. This encodes CALEPGQNYGYTF.